Sequencing of this TCR beta chain was carried out in a study of prognosis after radiotherapy for stage I lung cancer. Study-level background: Deemed medically inoperable were all patients with non-small cell lung cancer.

By two-round multiplex PCR, the TCR beta CDR3 was amplified from genomic DNA. For every TRBV and TRBJ gene, a specific primer was used in first-round PCR. TCRdb fed the multiplex PCR reads into MiXCR, producing one record per CDR3 protein. The sample holds around 20,000 distinct CDR3 sequences, approximately 45% seen once. The V gene end was trimmed by 6 bases and the J gene end by 3 bases; junction bases not matched to a gene: 6. Per germline, CDR1 MNHEY and CDR2 SVGEGT. There are 15 residues in the CDR3. The chain has TRBV6-2 or TRBV6-3 and TRBJ2-7; 12 bases match TRBD2. The TCR comes from a donor over 45 with non-small cell lung cancer. The sequenced sample was PBMCs, obtained before or after stereotactic body radiation therapy (not recorded which). Here the CDR3 reads CASSTRTSGIYEQYF. For the CDR3, the DNA is TGTGCCAGCAGCACCAGGACTAGCGGGATCTACGAGCAGTACTTC.